This TCR beta chain originates from a study of blood T cell repertoires in COVID-19. CDR3 size: 16 residues. From germline, CDR1 is SGDLS and CDR2 YYNGEE. The ends lost 1 base at V and 2 bases at J; junction bases unmatched: 6. Method: immunoSEQ multiplex PCR; TCRdb's copy keeps in-frame clones and lacks some. This sample has 180,000 or so clones, with more than 80% found just once. What was sequenced was peripheral blood. V usage is TRBV9 and J usage is TRBJ2-1; 7 nucleotides match TRBD2. This TCR came from a woman aged 55-69 years with acute or convalescent COVID-19. The CDR3 bases are TGTGCCAGCAGCGTAACGGCGGGAGCCACCTACAATGAGCAGTTCTTC. It encodes CASSVTAGATYNEQFF.